Each of the 14 T cell receptor beta chains below was sequenced from the same sample in a study of blood T cell repertoires in COVID-19. The table came from immunoSEQ multiplex PCR; TCRdb's copy has only in-frame clones and leaves some out. The data show about 140,000 clones, roughly 84% seen once. The sequenced sample consisted of peripheral blood. The receptors shown here come from a woman aged 55-70 years with acute or convalescent COVID-19.

The chain recombines TRBV19 with TRBJ1-4; 10 bases match TRBD1. The CDR3 runs to 16 residues. The V segment lost 5 bases and the J segment 2 bases; nucleotides outside the gene matches: 5. Germline V gene data show CDR1 as LNHDA and CDR2 as SQIVND (reference sequence). CDR3 coding DNA: TGTGCCAGTAGTGCACCGACAGGGGGCACTAATGAAAAACTGTTTTTT. Amino acids: CASSAPTGGTNEKLFF.

This clone appeared a single time. CDR3 DNA sequence: TGTGCCAGCAGTTTTCGGGGCAGGGGAACGGGCGGGGAGCTGTTTTTT. It yields the protein CASSFRGRGTGGELFF. The chain employs TRBV28 and TRBJ2-2; a possible D gene is TRBD1 (6 bases). Trimming took off 3 bases at V and 7 bases at J, with 18 bases between the two ends. The CDR3 consists of 16 residues. The germline CDR1 and CDR2 sequences are MDHEN and SYDVKM.

The chain carries TRBV12-3 or TRBV12-4 and TRBJ2-7, with a tentative D call TRBD1 (6 bases). The V and J ends lost 2 bases and 4 bases respectively, with 9 bases between them. This CDR3 contains 13 residues. This CDR3 is CASSLRTGYEQYF. CDR3 nucleotides: TGTGCCAGCAGTTTAAGAACAGGGTACGAGCAGTACTTC.

V gene TRBV19 combines with J gene TRBJ2-5, with a weak D call TRBD1 (6 bases). The germline gives CDR1 LNHDA, CDR2 SQIVND (reference sequence). Trimming removed 5 bases at V and 5 bases at J, with 24 bases between. The CDR3 is 17 amino acids. The CDR3 DNA reads TGTGCCAGTAGTCTAGCCTCCTCAGGGGAAGTAGGGGAGACCCAGTACTTC. It translates to CASSLASSGEVGETQYF. The full variable domain, with the rest looked up from reference TRBV19 and TRBJ2-5, is DGGITQSPKYLFRKEGQNVTLSCEQNLNHDAMYWYRQDPGQGLRLIYYSQIVNDFQKGDIAEGYSVSREKKESFPLTVTSAQKNPTAFYLCASSLASSGEVGETQYFGPGTRLLVL.

The rearrangement uses TRBV6-2 or TRBV6-3 and TRBJ2-7, with 10 bases lining up with TRBD2. J was trimmed by 1 base and V by 6 bases; bases with no gene match: 18. CDR3 length equals 19 residues. Germline assignment: CDR1 MNHEY and CDR2 SVGEGT. The CDR3 region has the DNA TGTGCCAGCAGCCCCAGACCCGAATGGTCTAGCGGGGGTTCCTACGAGCAGTACTTC. Translation: CASSPRPEWSSGGSYEQYF.

This clone showed up many times. The CDR3 here is CARQGETVGSPLHF. CDR3 DNA: TGTGCCAGGCAGGGGGAAACGGTCGGTTCACCCCTCCACTTT. The chain recombines TRBV2 with TRBJ1-6, with TRBD1 identical over 7 bases. Germline V gene data show CDR1 as SNHLY and CDR2 as FYNNEI. The CDR3 extends over 14 amino acids. Losses at the gene ends were 9 bases for V and 9 bases for J; bases not matched to a gene: 11.

This clone was picked up one time. The chain combines TRBV19 with TRBJ2-2, with a possible D match to TRBD1 (5 bases). The V end was cut by 4 bases, the J end by 5 bases, with 11 bases between. The CDR3 runs to 14 residues. Germline V gives CDR1 LNHDA, CDR2 SQIVND (reference sequence). The CDR3 loop is CASSTFTGTGELFF. The CDR3 coding sequence is TGTGCCAGTAGTACCTTTACAGGAACCGGGGAGCTGTTTTTT.

The CDR3 region is CASSDRGGRVTEAFF. In DNA form, the CDR3 reads TGCGCCAGCAGCGACCGGGGGGGGCGGGTCACTGAAGCTTTCTTT. The chain is built from TRBV10-2 and TRBJ1-1; a weak D match, TRBD1 (6 bases). This CDR3 spans 15 amino acids. Germline lookup yields CDR1 WSHSY and CDR2 SAAADI. V was cut by 6 bases and J by 4 bases, with 18 bases left in between.

This rearrangement joins TRBV11-3 to TRBJ1-1; TRBD1 is a possible D gene (5 bases). Germline CDR1 is SGHNT and CDR2 is YENEEA. The V end was cut by 10 bases, the J end by 1 base, with 10 bases between. The CDR3 totals 12 residues. CDR3 residues: CATLQGNTEAFF. DNA for the CDR3: TGTGCCACCCTTCAGGGGAACACTGAAGCTTTCTTT.

This clone is a singleton in its sample. One end of the junction fails to match germline, which may point to a read error. The CDR3 nucleotides are TGTGCCAGCAGTTCCCCAGGGGACCAGGGGTTC. It specifies CASSSPGDQGF. The chain uses TRBV28 and TRBJ2-7; the D gene is possibly TRBD1 (6 bases). The germline V gene has CDR1 MDHEN and CDR2 SYDVKM. CDR3 length equals 11 residues.

This sequence joins TRBV23-1 and TRBJ1-2, with 12 positions matching TRBD1. TRBV23-1 is noted as an ORF with a role that remains uncertain. CDR3 length equals 16 residues. V dropped 4 bases and J dropped 5; count of bases not matched to a gene: 8. The CDR3 sequence is CASSPVGQGARYGYTF. CDR3 coding DNA: TGCGCCAGCAGTCCCGTGGGACAGGGGGCGCGGTATGGCTACACCTTC.

The CDR3 region is CAGGGDETQYF. In nucleotides, the CDR3 is TGTGCCGGAGGAGGGGACGAGACCCAGTACTTC. The V and J genes are TRBV11-2 and TRBJ2-5; D might be TRBD2 (6 bases). The CDR3 has 11 amino acids. Germline V lookup: CDR1 SGHAT, CDR2 FQNNGV. Between the trimmed V and J ends, which lost 11 bases and 5 bases, there was a span of 12 bases.

Points on this clone: The junction does not match germline at one end; this may be a read error. In the same sample, other DNA sequences code for this CDR3. V and J are TRBV5-1 and TRBJ1-1; 8 positions match TRBD1. CDR1 and CDR2 from the germline V gene are SGHRS and YFSETQ. The CDR3 totals 15 residues. The CDR3 loop is CASSLGGTGNTEAFF. The CDR3 DNA reads TGCGCCAGCAGTTTGGGGGGGACAGGGAACACTGAAGCTTTCTTT.

The chain carries TRBV19 and TRBJ2-7, with D possibly matching TRBD1 (6 bases). The V gene lost 1 base and the J gene lost 0 bases, with 10 bases spanning the gap. The germline V gene encodes CDR1 LNHDA and CDR2 SQIVND (reference sequence). The CDR3 length is 15 residues. DNA for the CDR3: TGTGCCAGTAGTATAGTACAGGGACCCTCCTACGAGCAGTACTTC. Its protein product is CASSIVQGPSYEQYF.